Listed below are T cell receptor beta chains from one sample, sequenced in a study of blood T cell repertoires in COVID-19. Libraries were prepared by immunoSEQ multiplex PCR; TCRdb keeps only in-frame clonotypes and omits some of them. This sample has nearly 350,000 clones, with around 83% found just once. The sequencing input was peripheral blood. All receptors come from a man aged 30 to 39 with active or convalescent COVID-19. The CDR3 runs from the conserved cysteine through the conserved F or W. D genes are given only for firm matches. Clone size, where shown, is once, few, many, or a class for clones that have expanded.

abundance	v_gene	d_gene	j_gene	CDR3nt	CDR3aa
.	TRBV27	TRBD2	TRBJ2-1	TGTGCCACAAGGACTAGCGGGGGTTACAATGAGCAGTTCTTC	CATRTSGGYNEQFF
.	TRBV4-2	.	TRBJ1-6	TGTGCCAGCAGGGGCTGGGAGAACTCACCCCTCCACTTT	CASRGWENSPLHF
.	TRBV7-3	.	TRBJ1-1	TGTGCCAGCAGCTTAACGGGGGGAGAAGAAGCTTTCTTT	CASSLTGGEEAFF
.	TRBV29-1	.	TRBJ2-3	TGCAGCGGACGTCGGGGCGGGGCAGATACGCAGTATTTT	CSGRRGGADTQYF
few	TRBV28	.	TRBJ2-2	TGTGCCAGCAGTTTCTCACTGGCCGGGGAGCTGTTTTTT	CASSFSLAGELFF
.	TRBV4-1	.	TRBJ2-1	TGCGCCAGCAGCCCTCCCCTAACGCTAACCTACAATGAGCAGTTCTTC	CASSPPLTLTYNEQFF
.	TRBV25-1	.	TRBJ2-5	TGTGCCAGCAGTCTCACAGGGAGAGCTCAAGAGACCCAGTACTTC	CASSLTGRAQETQYF
many	TRBV11-2	.	TRBJ1-1	TGTGCCAGCAGCCGGACAGAAAACACTGAAGCTTTCTTT	CASSRTENTEAFF
.	TRBV5-4	.	TRBJ2-3	TGTGCCAGCAGCTTGGCCCAGAGGGGCACAGATACGCAGTATTTT	CASSLAQRGTDTQYF
.	TRBV7-6	.	TRBJ1-1	TGTGCCAGCAGCCCTGGGGCGGCGGCCGACCCTTTCTTT	CASSPGAAADPFF
.	TRBV19	TRBD1	TRBJ1-2	TGTGCCAGTAGCGGACAGGGGAGGGGCTATGGCTACACCTTC	CASSGQGRGYGYTF
.	TRBV6-5	TRBD1	TRBJ2-2	TGTGCCAGCAGCTCCGGGACAGCCACCGGGGAGCTGTTTTTT	CASSSGTATGELFF
.	TRBV19	.	TRBJ1-1	TGTGCCAGTGGAACTGCAGGGATAGGAACTGAAGCTTTCTTT	CASGTAGIGTEAFF
.	TRBV7-2	.	TRBJ1-6	TGTGCCAGCAGCTTACAGGGATCCAATTCACCCCTCCACTTT	CASSLQGSNSPLHF
.	TRBV7-2	.	TRBJ2-3	TGTGCCAGCAGTCTACTAGGGAGCACAGATACGCAGTATTTT	CASSLLGSTDTQYF
.	TRBV5-6	TRBD1	TRBJ1-1	TGTGCCAGCAGCGCGAGATCAGGGGGCGCGGGCACTGAAGCTTTCTTT	CASSARSGGAGTEAFF
.	TRBV30	TRBD1	TRBJ1-4	TGTGCCTGGAAGGGGACAGGGGGCTCGACTAATGAAAAACTGTTTTTT	CAWKGTGGSTNEKLFF
.	TRBV5-3	.	TRBJ2-1	TGTGCCAGAAGCTTCCGGGGTCTCTCCTACAATGAGCAGTTCTTC	CARSFRGLSYNEQFF
.	TRBV19	TRBD2	TRBJ2-3	TGTGCCAGCGGGGGGGCCGGCAATACGCAGTATTTT	CASGGAGNTQYF
.	TRBV19	.	TRBJ1-2	TGTGCCAGTAGTATCTCCCGTGACTTCGGCTACACCTTC	CASSISRDFGYTF